These 27 T cell receptor beta chains originate from one sample sequenced in a study of identifying expanded T cells in peripheral blood. Only in-frame clones appear in the TCRdb table, and some are missing; sequencing was by immunoSEQ multiplex PCR. The sample yields around 81,000 clones, about 88% seen once. Sequencing was done on a sample of blood. The receptors here all came from a person aged 18 to 70 in good health.

The chain recombines TRBV5-1 with TRBJ1-2; possible D gene TRBD1, 6 bases. The length of the CDR3 is 13 residues. Germline values: CDR1 SGHRS, CDR2 YFSETQ. V gave up 5 bases and J gave up 7 bases, with 15 bases separating them. The CDR3 DNA reads as TGCGCCAGCAGTTTACAGGGTCGGGGTGGCTACACCTTC. This encodes CASSLQGRGGYTF. Variable domain in full (rest from reference TRBV5-1 and TRBJ1-2): KAGVTQTPRYLIKTRGQQVTLSCSPISGHRSVSWYQQTPGQGLQFLFEYFSETQRNKGNFPGRFSGRQFSNSRSEMNVSTLELGDSALYLCASSLQGRGGYTFGSGTRLTVV.

J is TRBJ1-2 and V is TRBV6-1; possible D gene TRBD1, 5 bases. Trimming stripped 3 bases from V and 8 bases from J, with 10 bases between. Germline V gene lookup returns CDR1 MNHNS and CDR2 SASEGT. The CDR3 contains 12 residues. The CDR3: CASSDRAEGYTF. In nucleotides, the CDR3 is TGTGCCAGCAGTGACAGGGCGGAAGGCTACACCTTC.

The V call is TRBV6-5, the J call TRBJ1-2; 9 bases are shared with TRBD1. The CDR3 totals 14 residues. Germline V gene sequence: CDR1 MNHEY, CDR2 SVGAGI. V dropped 6 bases and J dropped 2; count of bases not matched to a gene: 4. CDR3 DNA: TGTGCCAGCAGCCCGGGACAGGGAAACTATGGCTACACCTTC. As protein: CASSPGQGNYGYTF.

In regard to this clone: Germline and junction disagree at one end, which may indicate a read error. The rearrangement joins TRBV2 to TRBJ1-1; no clear D gene. CDR3 length: 11 residues. Looked up from germline, CDR1 is SNHLY and CDR2 is FYNNEI. CDR3 region: CASQKNSEAFF. As DNA, the CDR3 is TGTGCCAGCCAGAAAAACAGTGAAGCTTTCTTT.

This clone was found once. This sequence joins TRBV29-1 and TRBJ1-4; tentatively, D is TRBD1 (5 bases). The V gene lost 4 bases and the J gene lost 7 bases, with 13 bases spanning the gap. This CDR3 is 13 amino acids long. Looked up from germline, CDR1 is SQVTM and CDR2 is ANQGSEA. The CDR3 DNA follows: TGCAGCGTTGGAGGGACGCTAGGTGAAAAACTGTTTTTT. It specifies CSVGGTLGEKLFF.

The table lists this clone with a count of one. The genes are TRBV4-3 and TRBJ1-1; D is undetermined. The V and J ends lost 0 bases and 1 base respectively, with 9 bases between them. The germline CDR1 and CDR2 sequences are LGHNA and YSLEER. The CDR3 totals 15 residues. CDR3 nucleotide sequence: TGCGCCAGCAGCCAAGAGGTAGTACAGAACACTGAAGCTTTCTTT. Protein sequence: CASSQEVVQNTEAFF.

This clone showed up just a few times. The chain links TRBV11-2 to TRBJ1-2; D not resolved. Trimming took off 4 bases at V and 8 bases at J, with 8 bases between the two ends. This CDR3 is 11 amino acids long. The germline V gene has CDR1 SGHAT and CDR2 FQNNGV. CDR3 DNA: TGTGCCAGCAGCTGGCCCGGGGGCTACACCTTC. Protein sequence: CASSWPGGYTF. Together with reference TRBV11-2 and TRBJ1-2, the CDR3 gives the full variable domain: EAGVAQSPRYKIIEKRQSVAFWCNPISGHATLYWYQQILGQGPKLLIQFQNNGVVDDSQLPKDRFSAERLKGVDSTLKIQPAKLEDSAVYLCASSWPGGYTFGSGTRLTVV.

V gene TRBV30 combines with J gene TRBJ2-3, with 8 bases lining up with TRBD2. The CDR3 runs to 16 residues. The trim removed 2 bases at V and 3 bases at J, leaving 10 bases unmatched. CDR1 and CDR2 from the germline V gene are GTSNPN and SVGIG (reference sequence). Here the CDR3 DNA reads TGTGCCTGGAGTACACGGGGGGGACGAGTGACAGATACGCAGTATTTT. This sequence encodes CAWSTRGGRVTDTQYF.

The chain is built from TRBV2 and TRBJ2-2, with D perhaps TRBD1 (5 bases). Germline CDR1 SNHLY, CDR2 FYNNEI. The V end was cut by 4 bases, the J end by 6 bases, with 15 bases between. The CDR3 runs 15 residues. The CDR3 region has the DNA TGTGCCAGCAGTGTGACGGTCCAGGGTGCCGGGGAGCTGTTTTTT. Residues: CASSVTVQGAGELFF.

The chain couples TRBV7-2 to TRBJ2-3; D gene uncertain. The CDR3 sequence is 14 residues long. Germline V gives CDR1 SGHTA, CDR2 FQGNSA. V was shortened by 1 base and J by 2 bases, with 7 bases between the two germline ends. CDR3 amino acids: CASSLVDVTDTQYF. The CDR3 DNA reads TGTGCCAGCAGCTTAGTCGATGTCACAGATACGCAGTATTTT.

The sample holds one count of this clone. The V call is TRBV6-1, the J call TRBJ2-7, with D possibly being TRBD1 or TRBD2 (5 bases each). In germline, CDR1 is MNHNS, CDR2 SASEGT. This CDR3 is 13 amino acids long. Trimming removed 6 bases at V and 6 bases at J, with 15 bases between. CDR3 sequence reads: CASRRRGAGEQYF. The DNA of the CDR3 is TGTGCCAGCAGAAGAAGAGGGGCAGGCGAGCAGTACTTC.

V is TRBV5-6 and J is TRBJ1-3; maybe TRBD1 (5 bases). The CDR3 totals 17 residues. From germline, CDR1 is SGHDT and CDR2 YYEEEE. V lost 4 bases and J lost 0, with 17 bases in between. The DNA for the CDR3 is TGTGCCAGCAGCCCGGATGGGGCGGGAGTCTCTGGAAACACCATATATTTT. Amino acid sequence: CASSPDGAGVSGNTIYF.

The CDR3 sequence: CASSLRAGTYNSPLHF. The CDR3 nucleotides are TGTGCCAGCAGCTTAAGGGCGGGGACCTATAATTCACCCCTCCACTTT. The J gene is TRBJ1-6, the V gene TRBV7-6; D remains ambiguous. This CDR3 is 16 amino acids long. Germline CDR1 reads SGHVS; CDR2 reads FNYEAQ. Trimming removed 2 bases at V and 2 bases at J, with 10 bases between.

This clone came up a few times. The rearrangement links TRBV4-3 to TRBJ2-7; TRBD2 aligns across 8 bases. Germline values: CDR1 LGHNA, CDR2 YSLEER. The CDR3 sequence is 15 residues long. V was pared by 4 bases and J by 7 bases, with 12 bases of the junction left unmatched. The CDR3 is CASSLVAGGGWEQYF. The DNA for the CDR3 is TGCGCCAGCAGCCTGGTGGCGGGGGGCGGCTGGGAGCAGTACTTC.

The rearrangement joins TRBV5-8 to TRBJ2-7; the D is unclear. Germline V CDR1 and CDR2: SGHTS, YDEGEE. The V end lost 5 bases, the J end lost 4 bases, and 10 bases lay between the germline ends. The CDR3 runs to 12 residues. The CDR3 nucleotides are TGTGCCAGCAGAAATTACCCATACGAGCAGTACTTC. Translation gives CASRNYPYEQYF. The whole variable domain, filled in from reference TRBV5-8 and TRBJ2-7, reads EAGVTQSPTHLIKTRGQQATLRCSPISGHTSVYWYQQALGLGLQFLLWYDEGEERNRGNFPPRFSGRQFPNYSSELNVNALELEDSALYLCASRNYPYEQYFGPGTRLTVT.

This sequence joins TRBV9 and TRBJ1-3, with 7 bases identical to TRBD1. Germline lookup yields CDR1 SGDLS and CDR2 YYNGEE. V lost 4 bases to trimming and J lost 4 bases; unmatched junction nucleotides: 5. There are 14 residues in the CDR3. The CDR3 DNA reads as TGTGCCAGCAGCACAACAGGGGCGGGAAACACCATATATTTT. It specifies CASSTTGAGNTIYF. Full variable domain (remainder filled in from reference TRBV9 and TRBJ1-3): DSGVTQTPKHLITATGQRVTLRCSPRSGDLSVYWYQQSLDQGLQFLIQYYNGEERAKGNILERFSAQQFPDLHSELNLSSLELGDSALYFCASSTTGAGNTIYFGEGSWLTVV.

Of note for this clone: This same CDR3 is encoded by further DNA sequences in the sample. This sequence joins TRBV18 and TRBJ1-3; D remains ambiguous. Trimming cost V 0 bases and J 4 bases, with 1 base left between them. The CDR3 spans 12 residues. CDR1 is KGHSH, CDR2 LQKENI, per germline. DNA for the CDR3: TGTGCCAGCTCACCACCCGGAAACACCATATATTTT. This sequence encodes CASSPPGNTIYF.

The rearrangement joins TRBV13 to TRBJ2-2; possibly TRBD2 for D (5 bases). Germline V lookup: CDR1 PRHDT, CDR2 FYEKMQ (reference sequence). Between the trimmed V and J ends, which lost 4 bases and 5 bases, there was a span of 14 bases. This CDR3 spans 15 amino acids. Here the CDR3 reads CASSSAWTPTGELFF. CDR3 in DNA: TGTGCCAGCAGCTCCGCCTGGACTCCGACCGGGGAGCTGTTTTTT.

The rearrangement joins TRBV6-6 to TRBJ1-2; D remains unclear. CDR1 and CDR2 (germline): MNHNY, SVGAGI (reference sequence). CDR3 length: 13 amino acids. Trimming left V 5 bases short and J 2 bases short, with 9 bases between. In nucleotides, the CDR3 is TGTGCCAGCAGTCGAACAGCGAACTATGGCTACACCTTC. Protein: CASSRTANYGYTF.

This CDR3 is CASSPSGEVRGGYTF. The DNA of the CDR3 is TGCGCCAGCAGCCCAAGTGGAGAGGTCCGGGGAGGCTACACCTTC. The chain links TRBV5-1 to TRBJ1-2, with D hard to call. The CDR3 covers 15 residues. Germline lookup yields CDR1 SGHRS and CDR2 YFSETQ. The V end lost 4 bases, the J end lost 8 bases, and 21 bases lay between the germline ends.

The V call is TRBV5-5, the J call TRBJ1-6; 7 bases align to TRBD1. There are 17 residues in the CDR3. Germline CDR1 reads SGHKS; CDR2 reads YYEKEE (reference sequence). V gave up 3 bases and J gave up 9 bases; unmatched junction bases: 15. As DNA, the CDR3 is TGTGCCAGCAGCTCAGGACAGGAAGGAGGATTTGGTTCACCCCTCCACTTT. Protein sequence: CASSSGQEGGFGSPLHF.

This clone was recorded a few times. The chain links TRBV30 to TRBJ1-2; D not certain. There are 13 residues in the CDR3. CDR1 GTSNPN and CDR2 SVGIG come from the germline V gene (reference sequence). V shed 3 bases and J shed 3 bases, with 11 bases lying between them. DNA of the CDR3: TGTGCCTGGAGAGCTTTCGGTCACTATGGCTACACCTTC. Translating it yields CAWRAFGHYGYTF.

The chain has TRBV29-1 and TRBJ2-2; D is possibly TRBD1 or TRBD2 (6 bases each). V lost 2 bases, J lost 7 bases, and 14 bases lay in between. The germline CDR1 and CDR2 sequences are SQVTM and ANQGSEA. This CDR3 has 14 residues. The CDR3 DNA sequence: TGCAGCGTTGAAAGGGACAACGGGGGCGGGGAGCTGTTTTTT. This translates into CSVERDNGGGELFF.

This clone was picked up a small number of times. The sample carries other DNA sequences with the same CDR3. CDR3 nucleotide sequence: TGTGCCAGCTCACCCCAGGGGAGCAATCAGCCCCAGCATTTT. Protein: CASSPQGSNQPQHF. This chain links TRBV18 with TRBJ1-5, with D perhaps matching TRBD1 (6 bases). Germline CDR1 reads KGHSH; CDR2 reads LQKENI. The CDR3 consists of 14 residues. V was pared by 3 bases and J by 1 base, with 7 bases between.

This clone appeared a single time. The chain uses TRBV2 and TRBJ2-1; 11 positions agree with TRBD2. V shed 7 bases and J 6 bases; nucleotides not matched to a gene: 8. Germline CDR1 and CDR2: SNHLY and FYNNEI. This CDR3 has 15 residues. The CDR3 is CASTISGGGGNEQFF. In DNA form, the CDR3 reads TGTGCCAGCACGATTAGCGGGGGGGGAGGCAATGAGCAGTTCTTC.

In regard to this clone: The limits of the CDR3 on the DNA are not certain, so only TCRdb's listed CDR3 is given. V gene TRBV4-3 combines with J gene TRBJ1-2. The CDR3 length is 17 residues, termini included. The germline CDR1 and CDR2 sequences are LGHNA and YSLEER. The CDR3 sequence is CASSQNAASGQVFGYTF.

The chain uses TRBV7-2 and TRBJ1-1; D unresolved. V was pared by 4 bases and J by 1 base, with 10 bases between. This CDR3 is 14 amino acids long. Germline-derived CDR1 and CDR2 are SGHTA and FQGNSA. The CDR3 DNA reads as TGTGCCAGCAGCTCCTCCCGGGCGAACACTGAAGCTTTCTTT. Its translation is CASSSSRANTEAFF.